A selection of T cell receptor beta chains follows, all from one sample in a study of blood T cell repertoires in COVID-19. The table came from immunoSEQ multiplex PCR; TCRdb's copy has only in-frame clones and leaves some out. The sample lists over 70,000 clones, approximately 86% occurring once. The sample was peripheral blood. These receptors originate from a human donor in a cohort sampled during active COVID-19. The CDR3 runs from the conserved cysteine through the conserved F or W. D genes are given only for firm matches. Rows may omit the clone size; those that give it use once, few, many or a size class.

TGTGCCAGCAGCTCCGGGACAGGGGCCTCACCCCTCCACTTT	CASSSGTGASPLHF	TRBV7-2	TRBD1	TRBJ1-6	NA
TGTGCCAGCAGTTTAGAGGGGTGGAGGCCCCAGCATTTT	CASSLEGWRPQHF	TRBV12-3/TRBV12-4	NA	TRBJ1-5	NA
TGTGCCAGCAGCTTAGGGGGGACTAGCGGCTCCTACGAGCAGTACTTC	CASSLGGTSGSYEQYF	TRBV7-9	TRBD2	TRBJ2-7	NA
TGCGCCAGCAGCCTGGGACAGCCAAATGAAAAACTGTTTTTT	CASSLGQPNEKLFF	TRBV5-1	TRBD1	TRBJ1-4	NA
TGTGCCAGCAGCCAAGCCATCTGGGGAGTTTCCTACGAGCAGTACTTC	CASSQAIWGVSYEQYF	TRBV3-1/TRBV3-2	NA	TRBJ2-7	NA
TGTGCCAGCAGCTTGGGTCAGGGGAACGAAAAACTGTTTTTT	CASSLGQGNEKLFF	TRBV5-6	NA	TRBJ1-4	once
TGTGCCAGCAGCCAGTTCACCGGGACTAGCGGGGGAAATGAGCAGTTCTTC	CASSQFTGTSGGNEQFF	TRBV7-3	TRBD2	TRBJ2-1	once
TGCGCCAGCAGCCAAGATTCTGCGGGGGTCACAGATACGCAGTATTTT	CASSQDSAGVTDTQYF	TRBV4-3	TRBD2	TRBJ2-3	NA
TGTGCCAGCAGCTTAAAGCCGGGAGGCGGTGAGCAGTTCTTC	CASSLKPGGGEQFF	TRBV13	TRBD2	TRBJ2-1	NA
TGTGCCAGCAGCTTACGCGGGTCCGGGGAGCTGTTTTTT	CASSLRGSGELFF	TRBV11-3	NA	TRBJ2-2	NA
TGTGCCAGCAGCTTCCAACGGAGCTCCTACAATGAGCAGTTCTTC	CASSFQRSSYNEQFF	TRBV7-3	NA	TRBJ2-1	NA
TGTGCCACCAAGGGACTAGCGGGAGCCAATGAGCAGTTCTTC	CATKGLAGANEQFF	TRBV15	TRBD2	TRBJ2-1	few
TGTGCCAGCAGCCTCCTGAGGCCAGGGTTCTCTGGAAACACCATATATTTT	CASSLLRPGFSGNTIYF	TRBV4-2	NA	TRBJ1-3	NA
TGTGCCAGCGGGGACAGGAGGCTGTACGGGGCCAACGTCCTGACTTTC	CASGDRRLYGANVLTF	TRBV27	TRBD1	TRBJ2-6	NA
TGTGCCAGCAGCCTGGGACAGTCGACGGGTAATTCACCCCTCCACTTT	CASSLGQSTGNSPLHF	TRBV5-5	TRBD1	TRBJ1-6	NA
TGTGCCAGCAGTAACCGGGACAGGGCGGGAGGCTACACCTTC	CASSNRDRAGGYTF	TRBV6-6	TRBD1	TRBJ1-2	once
TGTGCCAGCTCACCTGCGGCGGATGAAAAACTGTTTTTT	CASSPAADEKLFF	TRBV18	NA	TRBJ1-4	NA
TGTGCCAGTAGTGGTCCCCGGGACAGGGGATCGTTCGGCAATCAGCCCCAGCATTTT	CASSGPRDRGSFGNQPQHF	TRBV19	TRBD1	TRBJ1-5	NA
TGTGCCAGCAGCTTAGCGCGCGTGAACACTGAAGCTTTCTTT	CASSLARVNTEAFF	TRBV7-6	NA	TRBJ1-1	NA
TGTGCCAGCAACTTTAAGTTTCTAGCGGGAGGTTGGGAGGAGACCCAGTACTTC	CASNFKFLAGGWEETQYF	TRBV5-8	TRBD2	TRBJ2-5	NA
TGCGCCAGCAGCTTGGCTACAGGGGGAAGGGACATTCAGTACTTC	CASSLATGGRDIQYF	TRBV5-1	TRBD1	TRBJ2-4	NA
TGCGCCAGCACCCGACGGGGGGCTGGGGCCAACGTCCTGACTTTC	CASTRRGAGANVLTF	TRBV23-1	TRBD2	TRBJ2-6	NA
TGTGCCATCAGAGGCGGGATTGAGGACGAGCAGTACTTC	CAIRGGIEDEQYF	TRBV10-3	NA	TRBJ2-7	NA
TGCGCCAGCAGCCAGTGGCCGCAACTAGCGGGCAAGACAGATACGCAGTATTTT	CASSQWPQLAGKTDTQYF	TRBV4-1	TRBD2	TRBJ2-3	NA
TGTGCCAGCAGCGTGTCTAGTCAAGAGACCCAGTACTTC	CASSVSSQETQYF	TRBV5-4	NA	TRBJ2-5	once
TGTGCCAGCAGCCAAGATCTTGGAGGGTTGGGCGGGGAGCTGTTTTTT	CASSQDLGGLGGELFF	TRBV4-2	NA	TRBJ2-2	NA
TGTGCCAGCAGCTTAGCGAGCGGGAGGGATTACAATGAGCAGTTCTTC	CASSLASGRDYNEQFF	TRBV11-2	TRBD2	TRBJ2-1	NA
TGTGCCAGCAGCTTAGCGACAGGGGTTCAGCCCCAGCATTTT	CASSLATGVQPQHF	TRBV7-2	TRBD1	TRBJ1-5	once
TGTGCCAGCAGTTACGGCCACAATGAGCAGTTCTTC	CASSYGHNEQFF	TRBV6-2/TRBV6-3	NA	TRBJ2-1	NA
TGTGCCAGCAGTTACCCGACAGGGCAGAATCAGCCCCAGCATTTT	CASSYPTGQNQPQHF	TRBV6-2/TRBV6-3	TRBD1	TRBJ1-5	few
TGTGCCAGCAGCTTAGAGCAGGGTGATTCCTACGAGCAGTACTTC	CASSLEQGDSYEQYF	TRBV11-2	NA	TRBJ2-7	NA
TGTGCCAGCAGTGACTCCGGATGGGGGGTAGGAGGCACAGATACGCAGTATTTT	CASSDSGWGVGGTDTQYF	TRBV25-1	NA	TRBJ2-3	NA
TGTGCCAGCAGTGAATTCCGCGGGTCGGCCAAAAACATTCAGTACTTC	CASSEFRGSAKNIQYF	TRBV6-1	NA	TRBJ2-4	NA
TGCGCCAGCAGCCAAGGTCGGGGGGCGGTTACCCCCACTGAAGCTTTCTTT	CASSQGRGAVTPTEAFF	TRBV4-3	NA	TRBJ1-1	few
TGTGCCTGGAGTTCGGGACTAGCGGCTGAGCAGTTCTTC	CAWSSGLAAEQFF	TRBV30	TRBD2	TRBJ2-1	NA
TGTGCCAGCAGGGAAGGGACTAGCGCAAACCAGTTCTTC	CASREGTSANQFF	TRBV2	TRBD2	TRBJ2-1	NA
TGTGCCAGCAGTATCCGCCCGACAGGGGGGGGAAGCAATCAGCCCCAGCATTTT	CASSIRPTGGGSNQPQHF	TRBV27	TRBD1	TRBJ1-5	many
TGTGCCACCAGCAGCCCACCGGGACTAGCGGGGGGGCGGGTGGAGACCCAGTACTTC	CATSSPPGLAGGRVETQYF	TRBV15	TRBD2	TRBJ2-5	NA
TGTGCCAGCAGTTTTGGAGCCACTGAAGCTTTCTTT	CASSFGATEAFF	TRBV11-2	NA	TRBJ1-1	NA
TGTGCCAGCTCACCAGAAGGGGGTTTGAACACTGAAGCTTTCTTT	CASSPEGGLNTEAFF	TRBV18	NA	TRBJ1-1	NA
TGTGCCAGCAGTCCTGCGGGACAGGGGACCTACGAGCAGTACTTC	CASSPAGQGTYEQYF	TRBV6-5	TRBD1	TRBJ2-7	NA
TGCGCCAGCACCCAAGACGGGAGCTCCTACGAGCAGTACTTC	CASTQDGSSYEQYF	TRBV5-1	NA	TRBJ2-7	NA
TGTGCCAGCAGGGACCCCGCGGGCCTAGCGGGGGGTTACAATGAGCAGTTCTTC	CASRDPAGLAGGYNEQFF	TRBV7-2	TRBD2	TRBJ2-1	few
TGTGCCAGCAGCTCATCGGGACAGCTTTATCAGCCCCAGCATTTT	CASSSSGQLYQPQHF	TRBV5-6	TRBD1	TRBJ1-5	once
TGCAGCGCGACACAGGAAACCGGGGAGCTGTTTTTT	CSATQETGELFF	TRBV29-1	NA	TRBJ2-2	NA
TGCGCCGGGGAGCCGGGACAGGGGATACACGAGCAGTACTTC	CAGEPGQGIHEQYF	TRBV10-1	TRBD1	TRBJ2-7	few
TGTGCCAGCAGCCATCGGCCACAGGGTGGAGTGGACATTCAGTACTTC	CASSHRPQGGVDIQYF	TRBV5-5	NA	TRBJ2-4	once
TGTGCCAGCAGCAAACCGGGACATTGGGAAGAGACCCAGTACTTC	CASSKPGHWEETQYF	TRBV5-4	NA	TRBJ2-5	NA
TGTGCCAGCAATCGTCTAGCGGGGGACACAGATACGCAGTATTTT	CASNRLAGDTDTQYF	TRBV28	TRBD2	TRBJ2-3	NA
TGTGCCAGCAGCCAAGATGTTAGAGAGCAGTTCTTC	CASSQDVREQFF	TRBV3-1/TRBV3-2	NA	TRBJ2-1	NA
TGTGCCAGCAGTGGGAGGGGGCCCCAAGAGACCCAGTACTTC	CASSGRGPQETQYF	TRBV2	NA	TRBJ2-5	NA
TGTGCCAGCAGCTTCCACAAGATTGATACAGGGGACGAGCAGTACTTC	CASSFHKIDTGDEQYF	TRBV11-3	TRBD1	TRBJ2-7	NA
TGTGCCAGTACCGGACAGGGGCTCGCCTACAATGAGCAGTTCTTC	CASTGQGLAYNEQFF	TRBV19	TRBD1	TRBJ2-1	NA
TGTGCCAGCAGACCCAAAAGGAGAAGGTCAGATACGCAGTATTTT	CASRPKRRRSDTQYF	TRBV7-9	NA	TRBJ2-3	NA
TGCGCCAGCAGCCCCCGGACAGGGGGTAACTATGGCTACACCTTC	CASSPRTGGNYGYTF	TRBV5-1	TRBD1	TRBJ1-2	NA